This T cell receptor (beta chain) was retrieved from a study of T cell clonotyping in hematopoietic cell transplantation. This table comes from immunoSEQ multiplex PCR, and its TCRdb copy is limited to in-frame clones, with some not included. Of roughly 44,000 clones listed, 95% were seen once; the top ten hold nearly 0.95%. The CDR3 loop spans 15 amino acids. V was pared by 5 bases and J by 5 bases, with 18 bases between. The germline V gene encodes CDR1 MGHRA and CDR2 YSYEKL. Sequences were obtained from peripheral blood mononuclear cells. The clonotype was recovered from a man aged 25 to 45 in good health. Some clones in this sample may be carry-over from other donors' samples. The rearrangement uses TRBV4-1 and TRBJ1-1, with D unclear. For the CDR3, the DNA is TGCGCCAGCAGCGGCTACAGTGCCCTAGGAACTGAAGCTTTCTTT. Translation gives CASSGYSALGTEAFF.